Listed here are 14 T cell receptor beta chains from one sample, sequenced in a study of T cells in Graves' hyperthyroidism and ophthalmopathy. The CDR3 regions of TCR beta were amplified from RNA transcripts. The primer set for the first-round RT-PCR of the TCR CDR3 was HTBI. Via MiXCR, TCRdb re-called the multiplex PCR reads, giving one row per CDR3 protein. The sample includes roughly 350,000 distinct CDR3 sequences, about 14% of them seen just once. Sequencing used blood. These TCRs come from a woman aged 25-40 years with Graves' ophthalmopathy.

Points on this clonotype: The junction departs from the called germline gene at one end, perhaps through a read error. The CDR3 loop is CANSLDRGRWRDTQYF. CDR3 coding DNA: TGTGCCAACAGCTTGGACAGGGGAAGGTGGAGAGATACGCAGTATTTT. V usage is TRBV5-6 and J usage is TRBJ2-3; 9 bases map to TRBD1. This CDR3 region has 16 residues. The germline CDR1 and CDR2 sequences are SGHDT and YYEEEE.

CDR3 nucleotide sequence: TGTGCTTCCATGTGGGACAGGGCTTCCAATCAGCCCCAGCATTTT. Encoded protein: CASMWDRASNQPQHF. This rearrangement joins TRBV19 to TRBJ1-5; 9 nucleotides agree with TRBD1. Germline V gene data show CDR1 as LNHDA and CDR2 as SQIVND (reference sequence). The CDR3 consists of 15 residues.

This clonotype was recorded a few times. CDR3 amino acids: CATLGLRTGELFF. In nucleotides, the CDR3 is TGTGCCACCTTGGGACTCCGGACCGGGGAGCTGTTTTTT. The chain couples TRBV24-1 to TRBJ2-2; perhaps TRBD2 as D (6 bases). Germline lookup yields CDR1 KGHDR and CDR2 SFDVKD. Between the trimmed V and J ends, which lost 9 bases and 5 bases, there was a span of 12 bases. The CDR3 covers 13 residues.

As to this clonotype: Given a much more abundant clone one base away, this may be a read error. V gene TRBV28 combines with J gene TRBJ2-5; tentative D call: TRBD2 (5 bases). The germline V gene has CDR1 MDHEN and CDR2 SYDVKM. The CDR3 consists of 13 residues. V dropped 7 bases and J dropped 12 bases, with 21 bases sitting between them. As DNA, the CDR3 is TGTGCCAGCACCCAAGGATGGAGGCTAGCTGAGTACTTC. As protein: CASTQGWRLAEYF.

This clonotype has just a few counts. The chain carries TRBV28 and TRBJ1-4, with 8 positions matching TRBD1. CDR3 length equals 14 residues. The V gene's germline CDR1 is MDHEN and CDR2 SYDVKM. With V trimmed by 3 bases and J by 10 bases, 7 bases remained unmatched. CDR3 coding DNA: TGTGCCAGCAGTTTTGTACAGGGGGTTGGAAAACTGTTTTTT. It translates to CASSFVQGVGKLFF.

This clonotype was counted ten times or more. The chain carries TRBV6-1 and TRBJ1-1, with D unclear. Germline V gene sequence: CDR1 MNHNS, CDR2 SASEGT. The ends were cut back, 8 bases at V and 1 base at J, with 8 bases in the middle. The CDR3 has 12 amino acids. DNA of the CDR3: TGTGCCAGCTTTTTCGGGAACACTGAAGCTTTCTTT. It encodes CASFFGNTEAFF.

This clonotype appeared many times. The V call is TRBV18, the J call TRBJ2-7, with D possibly TRBD1 on 6 matching bases. This CDR3 is built from 13 residues. CDR1 is KGHSH, CDR2 LQKENI, per germline. V was shortened by 4 bases and J by 4 bases, with 11 bases between the two germline ends. This chain's CDR3 is CASSRYREYEQYF. The CDR3, as DNA: TGTGCCAGCTCACGGTACAGGGAGTACGAGCAGTACTTC.

There are many counts of this clonotype. The CDR3 nucleotides are TGTGCCAGCAGCTTAGACAGGGATCCAGAGACCCAGTACTTC. Translation: CASSLDRDPETQYF. This chain connects TRBV7-9 to TRBJ2-5; possible D gene TRBD1, 6 bases. In germline, CDR1 is SEHNR, CDR2 FQNEAQ (reference sequence). The CDR3 covers 14 residues. Trimming left V 1 base short and J 4 bases short, with 10 bases between.

This clonotype was seen at least ten times. V usage is TRBV20-1 and J usage is TRBJ2-7; D may be TRBD2 (5 bases). V lost 3 bases, J lost 0 bases, and 12 bases lay in between. Germline V gene lookup returns CDR1 DFQATT and CDR2 SNEGSKA (reference sequence). CDR3 size: 14 residues. The CDR3 spells CSASGSGSSYEQYF. The CDR3 nucleotides are TGCAGTGCTAGCGGAAGTGGGAGCTCCTACGAGCAGTACTTC.

This clonotype has a count of ten or more. The rearrangement joins TRBV15 to TRBJ2-5, with 8 bases lining up with TRBD1. The J segment lost 2 bases and the V segment lost 5 bases, leaving 10 bases of the junction unmatched. The CDR3 covers 16 residues. Germline values: CDR1 LNHNV, CDR2 YYDKDF (reference sequence). The CDR3 sequence: CATSGINRGTQETQYF. In nucleotides, the CDR3 is TGTGCCACCAGCGGGATAAACAGGGGGACACAAGAGACCCAGTACTTC. Full variable domain (outside the CDR3, taken from reference TRBV15 and TRBJ2-5): DAMVIQNPRYQVTQFGKPVTLSCSQTLNHNVMYWYQQKSSQAPKLLFHYYDKDFNNEADTPDNFQSRRPNTSFCFLDIRSPGLGDTAMYLCATSGINRGTQETQYFGPGTRLLVL.

On this clonotype itself: At one end, the junction sequence differs from germline, possibly due to a read error. The J gene is TRBJ1-1, the V gene TRBV12-3 or TRBV12-4; D gene ambiguous. The CDR3 is made up of 14 amino acids. In DNA, the CDR3 is TGTGCCAGCACCCCAGGAATGATGAACACTGAAGCTTCCTTT. Its translation is CASTPGMMNTEASF.

This clonotype was observed at least ten times. The rearrangement uses TRBV6-1 and TRBJ2-7; D is possibly TRBD1 or TRBD2 (8 bases each). The CDR3 covers 16 residues. The germline V gene encodes CDR1 MNHNS and CDR2 SASEGT. V was pared by 2 bases and J by 5 bases, with 19 bases between. CDR3 sequence reads: CASSEPVAGTGDEQYF. In DNA, the CDR3 is TGTGCCAGCAGTGAACCCGTAGCGGGGACAGGCGACGAGCAGTACTTC.

This clonotype was counted many times. The V call is TRBV2, the J call TRBJ1-2; TRBD1 matches at 9 bases. This CDR3 has 14 amino acids. Germline V CDR1 and CDR2: SNHLY, FYNNEI. Trimming cost V 6 bases and J 4 bases; bases outside gene matches: 6. The CDR3 loop reads CASRPQGAVYGYTF. CDR3 in DNA: TGTGCCAGCAGACCACAGGGGGCGGTCTATGGCTACACCTTC.

This clonotype was seen at least ten times. The V and J genes are TRBV4-1 and TRBJ2-7; D unresolved. The CDR3 contains 15 residues. CDR1 MGHRA and CDR2 YSYEKL come from the germline V gene. V gave up 2 bases and J gave up 7 bases, with 18 bases separating them. CDR3 bases: TGCGCCAGCAGCCAAAGGGTGTCGGCTCTGAGTGAGCAGTACTTC. It specifies CASSQRVSALSEQYF.